A selection of T cell receptor beta chains follows, all from one sample in a study of blood T cell repertoires in COVID-19. Sequenced by immunoSEQ multiplex PCR; TCRdb stores in-frame clones only, minus some. This table has under 500,000 clones, around 89% appearing once. The sequenced sample consisted of PBMCs or T cells enriched from blood (not recorded which). The receptors stem from a man younger than 40 who had recovered from COVID-19. Both conserved end residues are part of each CDR3. A D gene is named only where the DNA matches it firmly. The size entry is marked missing in some rows and otherwise reads once, few, many or a size class.

V gene	clone size	J gene	D gene	CDR3 DNA	CDR3 protein
TRBV6-5	once	TRBJ1-4	TRBD1	TGTGCCAGCAGTTACTCCGGGACAGGGGACGAAAAACTGTTTTTT	CASSYSGTGDEKLFF
TRBV29-1	-	TRBJ2-1	TRBD1	TGCAGCGTTGAATGGACAGGGTTGTATGAGCAGTTCTTC	CSVEWTGLYEQFF
TRBV11-3	once	TRBJ2-3	TRBD2	TGTGCCAGCAGTCTGCTAGCGGCAGATACGCAGTATTTT	CASSLLAADTQYF
TRBV25-1	-	TRBJ1-2	TRBD1	TGTGCCAGCACTGGACAGGGGCAATATTATGGCTACACCTTC	CASTGQGQYYGYTF
TRBV7-6	-	TRBJ2-5	TRBD1	TGTGCCAGCAGCGGACGAACTGGGGACAGGGGGAAGACCCAGTACTTC	CASSGRTGDRGKTQYF
TRBV27	-	TRBJ2-3	-	TGTGCCAGCAGCGCCAGTAATACGCAGTATTTT	CASSASNTQYF
TRBV5-1	-	TRBJ2-4	-	TGCGCCAGCAGGTCGGGGATCCTCGGGGACATTCAGTACTTC	CASRSGILGDIQYF
TRBV18	-	TRBJ2-2	-	TGTGCCAGCTCGATCTATGACCCGGGGGTCCACACCGGGGAGCTGTTTTTT	CASSIYDPGVHTGELFF
TRBV11-2	-	TRBJ2-5	-	TGTGCCAGCAGCTTAGATCAGGGAGGTGAGACCCAGTACTTC	CASSLDQGGETQYF
TRBV7-2	-	TRBJ2-1	TRBD2	TGTGCCAGCAGCTCCTTAGCGGGCCCCTACAATGAGCAGTTCTTC	CASSSLAGPYNEQFF
TRBV2	-	TRBJ2-1	-	TGTGCCAGCCTTCCTCCGGGGTACAATGAGCAGTTCTTC	CASLPPGYNEQFF
TRBV4-1	-	TRBJ2-5	TRBD1	TGCGCCAGCAGCATTGCTCAGGGGGATGAGACCCAGTACTTC	CASSIAQGDETQYF
TRBV6-6	few	TRBJ1-1	TRBD1	TGTGCCAGCAGTCCTGGGACAGGGCTTGCCATGAACACTGAAGCTTTCTTT	CASSPGTGLAMNTEAFF
TRBV2	-	TRBJ2-3	-	TGTGCCAATCAGGGGTTTTCGACAGATACGCAGTATTTT	CANQGFSTDTQYF
TRBV4-1	-	TRBJ1-4	TRBD1	TGCGCCAGCAGCCAGACCGGGACAGGGGCCGAAAAACTGTTTTTT	CASSQTGTGAEKLFF
TRBV18	-	TRBJ2-5	TRBD2	TGTGCCAGCTCACTAAATAGCGGGAGGGCCGCAGAGACCCAGTACTTC	CASSLNSGRAAETQYF
TRBV30	-	TRBJ2-7	TRBD2	TGTGCCTGGAGTACACTAGCGGCCTACGAGCAGTACTTC	CAWSTLAAYEQYF